This T cell receptor (beta chain) was documented in a study of cytomegalovirus exposure and HLA in healthy donors. This clone was seen a handful of times. The antigen remains undetermined. Germline CDR1 and CDR2: SGHDT and YYEEEE. The CDR3 totals 14 residues. V shed 2 bases and J shed 3 bases, with 8 bases lying between them. PCR employed 60 Vbeta and 13 Jbeta primers. Data came from immunoSEQ multiplex PCR; TCRdb stores just in-frame clones and leaves some out. In the table there are about 160,000 clones, 79% of which are singletons. Each donor was healthy, and each was a bone marrow donor. Findings of the study overall: The study reported that TCR beta sequences accurately predicted HLA-A and HLA-B alleles in most subjects. An observed cluster of highly shared sequence variants was recorded as a likely sequencing artifact.

This TCR derives from a man aged 50 to 60 in good health and CMV-seropositive. The sample taken for sequencing was PBMCs. The chain has TRBV5-6 and TRBJ1-4, with D possibly being TRBD1 (5 bases). The DNA of the CDR3 is TGTGCCAGCAGCTTCAGGGTTGCTAATGAAAAACTGTTTTTT. This codes for CASSFRVANEKLFF.